This TCR beta chain was found in a study of T cell changes during pregnancy in multiple sclerosis. Clones were sequenced by immunoSEQ multiplex PCR, and TCRdb holds only the in-frame ones, with some missing. The table lists roughly 56,000 clones, about 90% of them singletons. This receptor was taken from a female donor in good health, enrolled as a control in a pregnancy study. The sample here was CD4+ T cells from peripheral blood mononuclear cells, taken after pregnancy.

In DNA form, the CDR3 reads TGTGCCAGCAGTGAATGGGGCAGGGGTAGCACTGAAGCTTTCTTT. Translation gives CASSEWGRGSTEAFF. J is TRBJ1-1 and V is TRBV25-1, with D tentatively TRBD1 (6 bases). The germline V gene has CDR1 MGHDK and CDR2 SYGVNS. The V end was cut by 1 base, the J end by 4 bases, with 13 bases between. The length of the CDR3 is 15 residues.